One sample yielded the 13 T cell receptor beta chains listed below, sequenced in a study of breast tumors, draining lymph nodes, adjacent tissues. The lymph nodes were axillary draining lymph nodes from breast cancer patients. TCRdb re-analysed the multiplex PCR reads in MiXCR, keeping a single row per CDR3 protein. The sample consists of about 100,000 distinct CDR3 sequences, over 20% of them appearing once. The sample comprised axillary lymph node tissue. The receptors derive from a female donor with breast cancer. Some clones in this sample may be carry-over from other donors' samples.

The CDR3 loop reads CASSSGDGNTEAFF. The CDR3 DNA reads TGCGCCAGCAGCTCGGGCGACGGGAACACTGAAGCTTTCTTT. This sequence joins TRBV5-1 and TRBJ1-1, with D unresolved. There are 14 residues in the CDR3. The germline gives CDR1 SGHRS, CDR2 YFSETQ. Trimming took off 3 bases at V and 1 base at J, with 10 bases between the two ends.

This clonotype was seen a handful of times. This chain uses TRBV27 with TRBJ2-3; D unresolved. Per germline, CDR1 MNHEY and CDR2 SMNVEV (reference sequence). CDR3 length equals 13 residues. V dropped 7 bases and J dropped 7 bases, with 15 bases sitting between them. CDR3 nucleotides: TGTGCCAGCACCCAGACCAAAACAAATACGCAGTATTTT. Amino acid sequence: CASTQTKTNTQYF.

This clonotype was observed many times. V usage is TRBV2 and J usage is TRBJ1-5; tentatively, D is TRBD1 (6 bases). V shed 2 bases and J shed 4 bases, with 12 bases lying between them. This CDR3 comprises 15 residues. Per the germline V gene, CDR1 is SNHLY and CDR2 is FYNNEI. CDR3 nucleotide sequence: TGTGCCAGCAGTGAACAGGGGCAGTTTAATCAGCCCCAGCATTTT. It specifies CASSEQGQFNQPQHF.

This clonotype was counted ten times or more. The V call is TRBV6-5, the J call TRBJ1-3; perhaps TRBD1 as D (5 bases). Germline V CDR1 and CDR2: MNHEY, SVGAGI. The length of the CDR3 is 16 residues. V was shortened by 0 bases and J by 4 bases, with 13 bases between the two germline ends. The CDR3 sequence is CASSYSSGTSGNTIYF. DNA of the CDR3: TGTGCCAGCAGTTACTCGTCCGGGACCAGCGGAAACACCATATATTTT.

This clonotype was detected ten times or more. This chain uses TRBV7-2 with TRBJ1-2, with TRBD1 identical over 8 bases. CDR1 and CDR2 from the germline V gene are SGHTA and FQGNSA. The V segment lost 5 bases and the J segment 7 bases; nucleotides outside the gene matches: 12. The CDR3 is 15 residues long. The CDR3 reads CASSKPGGRSSGYTF. DNA of the CDR3: TGTGCCAGCAGCAAGCCAGGGGGCCGTTCTTCTGGCTACACCTTC.

With regard to this clonotype: A much larger clone differs by one base, so this may be a read error. This sequence joins TRBV9 and TRBJ1-5; a possible D gene is TRBD1 (5 bases). The CDR3 contains 15 residues. Trimming removed 4 bases from V and 3 bases from J, with 14 bases in between. Germline V gene data show CDR1 as SGDLS and CDR2 as YYNGEE. Here the CDR3 DNA reads TGTGCCAGCAGCAAATCGGGACGGGACAATCAGCCCCAGCATTTT. Protein product: CASSKSGRDNQPQHF.

This clonotype was observed once. A much larger clone differs from this one at a single base, so this may be a read error. The chain recombines TRBV20-1 with TRBJ1-4; a weak D match, TRBD1 (6 bases). CDR3 length: 16 amino acids. Per germline, CDR1 DFQATT and CDR2 SNEGSKA (reference sequence). The CDR3: CSAINRYTGTNGKLFF. Here the CDR3 DNA reads TGCAGTGCTATAAACCGGTATACAGGGACTAATGGAAAACTGTTTTTT.

The V and J genes are TRBV13 and TRBJ2-1; D is ambiguous. Trimming pared 5 bases from V and 0 bases from J, leaving 14 bases between. Germline CDR1 reads PRHDT; CDR2 reads FYEKMQ (reference sequence). The CDR3 is made up of 16 amino acids. CDR3 in amino acids: CASSTRTQSSYNEQFF. Written as DNA, the CDR3 is TGTGCCAGCAGCACCAGGACGCAGAGCTCCTACAATGAGCAGTTCTTC. Drawing the rest from reference TRBV13 and TRBJ2-1, the complete variable domain is AAGVIQSPRHLIKEKRETATLKCYPIPRHDTVYWYQQGPGQDPQFLISFYEKMQSDKGSIPDRFSAQQFSDYHSELNMSSLELGDSALYFCASSTRTQSSYNEQFFGPGTRLTVL.

Many counts were recorded for this clonotype. The chain employs TRBV20-1 and TRBJ2-7, with D uncertain. Per germline, CDR1 DFQATT and CDR2 SNEGSKA (reference sequence). CDR3 size: 13 residues. V was shortened by 2 bases and J by 2 bases, with 10 bases between the two germline ends. For the CDR3, the DNA is TGCAGTGCTAGACCCCCGATAACCTACGAGCAGTACTTC. Translation: CSARPPITYEQYF.

This clonotype was picked up many times. This chain connects TRBV4-2 to TRBJ2-7, with D possibly TRBD1 on 5 matching bases. Germline V lookup: CDR1 LGHNA, CDR2 YNFKEQ. V was clipped by 1 base and J by 3 bases, with 7 bases between them. The CDR3 has 13 residues. In DNA form, the CDR3 reads TGTGCCAGCAGCCAAGTAGGGGACTACGAGCAGTACTTC. Translation gives CASSQVGDYEQYF.

This clonotype was recorded many times. V is TRBV6-4 and J is TRBJ1-4; maybe TRBD1 (5 bases). The CDR3 covers 16 residues. The V gene's germline CDR1 is MRHNA and CDR2 SNTAGT. Between the trimmed V and J ends, which lost 7 bases and 1 base, there was a span of 16 bases. CDR3 loop: CASIGDPSGTNEKLFF. The CDR3, as DNA: TGTGCCAGCATCGGGGACCCTAGTGGAACTAATGAAAAACTGTTTTTT.

This clonotype occurred many times. The chain couples TRBV20-1 to TRBJ2-1, with D hard to call. Germline CDR1 reads DFQATT; CDR2 reads SNEGSKA (reference sequence). V gave up 3 bases and J gave up 4 bases, with 13 bases separating them. CDR3 size: 14 residues. The CDR3 protein is CSARTTATYNEQFF. CDR3 sequence (DNA): TGCAGTGCTAGGACAACTGCAACTTACAATGAGCAGTTCTTC.

In its sample, this clonotype was seen many times. The rearrangement uses TRBV6-7 and TRBJ1-6; 7 bases are shared with TRBD1. TRBV6-7 is an ORF for which the function is uncertain. The CDR3 extends over 17 amino acids. The junction had 7 bases not matched to a gene; V was cut back by 0 bases and J by 5 bases. Here the CDR3 DNA reads TGTGCCAGCAGTTACTCTACAGGGGTTGGCGATAATTCACCCCTCCACTTT. Amino acid sequence: CASSYSTGVGDNSPLHF.